The 31 T cell receptor beta chains below were found in one sample sequenced in a study of Graves' ophthalmopathy and Graves' hyperthyroidism. TCR beta CDR3 regions were amplified from RNA transcripts. Second-round multiplex PCR followed a first-round RT-PCR using HTBI primers. TCRdb re-called the multiplex PCR reads with MiXCR, one entry per CDR3 protein. Counted here are a few hundred thousand distinct CDR3 sequences, less than 40% occurring once; the ten biggest clones make up about 4.6%. Sequencing was done on a sample of peripheral blood or thyroid tissue (not recorded which). The origin of the receptors is an adult man with Graves' hyperthyroidism.

Note on this clonotype: Given a much more abundant clone one base away, this may be a read error. V is TRBV12-3 or TRBV12-4 and J is TRBJ1-3; TRBD1 might be the D (6 bases). This CDR3 region has 14 residues. CDR3 DNA: TGTGCCAGCAGTACAGGGATCACTGGAAACACCGTATATTTT. Translated: CASSTGITGNTVYF.

There are many counts of this clonotype. The V and J genes are TRBV19 and TRBJ1-1, with D maybe TRBD1 (6 bases). Trimming took off 10 bases at V and 2 bases at J, with 14 bases between the two ends. The germline gives CDR1 LNHDA, CDR2 SQIVND (reference sequence). This CDR3 region has 13 residues. The CDR3 reads CATGGPGNTEAFF. The CDR3 DNA follows: TGTGCCACCGGGGGGCCAGGAAACACTGAAGCTTTCTTT. Complete variable domain (other parts from reference TRBV19 and TRBJ1-1): DGGITQSPKYLFRKEGQNVTLSCEQNLNHDAMYWYRQDPGQGLRLIYYSQIVNDFQKGDIAEGYSVSREKKESFPLTVTSAQKNPTAFYLCATGGPGNTEAFFGQGTRLTVV.

This clonotype was counted only a few times. V gene TRBV7-9 combines with J gene TRBJ2-3; 11 nucleotides line up with TRBD1. The J segment lost 5 bases and the V segment lost 5 bases, leaving 6 bases of the junction unmatched. The CDR3 contains 15 residues. The V gene's germline CDR1 is SEHNR and CDR2 FQNEAQ (reference sequence). The CDR3 is CASSLRDRGIDTQYF. The CDR3, as DNA: TGTGCCAGCAGCCTCCGGGACAGGGGGATAGATACGCAGTATTTT.

This chain connects TRBV7-8 to TRBJ1-2; 9 bases map to TRBD1. V lost 2 bases and J lost 3; bases outside the gene matches: 7. Germline lookup yields CDR1 SGHVS and CDR2 FQNEAQ. The CDR3 has 16 residues. The CDR3 region is CASSLRLGDRDYGYTF. The CDR3 DNA sequence: TGTGCCAGCAGCTTACGGCTTGGGGACAGGGACTATGGCTACACCTTC.

V and J are TRBV6-5 and TRBJ1-1; the D gene is possibly TRBD1 (5 bases). Germline CDR1 and CDR2: MNHEY and SVGAGI. There are 14 residues in the CDR3. Deletions cut 4 bases from V and 8 bases from J, with 17 bases between. The CDR3 is CASSSTWDGAEAFF. CDR3 sequence (DNA): TGTGCCAGCAGTTCGACCTGGGACGGAGCCGAAGCTTTCTTT.

This clonotype was counted many times. The rearrangement joins TRBV24-1 to TRBJ1-2, with D maybe TRBD1 (5 bases). The length of the CDR3 is 14 residues. V was shortened by 2 bases and J by 5 bases, with 11 bases between the two germline ends. Germline loops: CDR1 KGHDR, CDR2 SFDVKD. This CDR3 is CATSDSRGGYGYTF. DNA of the CDR3: TGTGCCACCAGTGATTCAAGGGGAGGATATGGCTACACCTTC.

This chain uses TRBV15 with TRBJ2-7; 9 nucleotides match TRBD1. Germline CDR1 and CDR2: LNHNV and YYDKDF (reference sequence). After removal of 5 bases from V and 5 bases from J, the junction contained 13 bases not matched to a gene. The CDR3 is made up of 16 amino acids. This CDR3 is CATSRTPGQGPDEQYF. The CDR3 region has the DNA TGTGCCACCAGCCGCACCCCGGGACAGGGTCCGGACGAGCAGTACTTC.

This clonotype has ten or more counts. The genes are TRBV5-1 and TRBJ1-1; a possible D gene is TRBD1 (6 bases). V was clipped by 0 bases and J by 4 bases, with 22 bases between them. Germline V CDR1 and CDR2: SGHRS, YFSETQ. The CDR3 contains 18 residues. CDR3 DNA sequence: TGCGCCAGCAGCTTGGTAACAGGGATTGGGTGGGGTGGCACTGAAGCTTTCTTT. Translated: CASSLVTGIGWGGTEAFF.

This clonotype was observed many times. This chain joins TRBV7-3 and TRBJ2-2; D gene unclear. The CDR3 spans 14 residues. Trimming removed 1 base at V and 3 bases at J, with 6 bases between. Per the germline V gene, CDR1 is SGHTA and CDR2 is FQGTGA. Here the CDR3 reads CASSLSGDTGELFF. CDR3 coding DNA: TGTGCCAGCAGCTTAAGCGGTGACACCGGGGAGCTGTTTTTT.

To note about this clonotype: A read error is possible here, since a much larger clone lies one base away. The gene calls are TRBV20-1 and TRBJ2-7, with D tentatively TRBD1 (7 bases). From germline, CDR1 is DFQATT and CDR2 SNEGSKA (reference sequence). This CDR3 contains 14 residues. Trimming pared 0 bases from V and 6 bases from J, leaving 15 bases between. CDR3 sequence (DNA): TGCAGTGCTAGAGATCTGCAGGGGGGCCCCGAGCAGTACTTC. Translation: CSARDLQGGPEQYF.

This clonotype has only one observation. The V call is TRBV2, the J call TRBJ1-5, with TRBD1 as a possible D gene (5 bases). CDR1 SNHLY and CDR2 FYNNEI come from the germline V gene. V lost 5 bases to trimming and J lost 3 bases, with 20 bases between them. This CDR3 contains 17 residues. The CDR3 DNA reads TGTGCCAGCAGTCTATTAGGGGCGGGGGATTACAATCAGCCCCAGCATTTT. Translated, it gives CASSLLGAGDYNQPQHF.

There are many counts of this clonotype. The CDR3 protein is CASIRDLQETQYF. Written as DNA, the CDR3 is TGTGCCAGCATACGGGACTTGCAAGAGACCCAGTACTTC. V and J are TRBV2 and TRBJ2-5; D is possibly TRBD2 (6 bases). CDR3 length: 13 amino acids. Germline CDR1 SNHLY, CDR2 FYNNEI. With 7 bases removed from V and 2 bases from J, the gap between germline ends came to 11 bases.

The genes are TRBV7-3 and TRBJ1-2; no definite D call. Trimming left V 0 bases short and J 0 bases short, with 11 bases between. Germline CDR1 reads SGHTA; CDR2 reads FQGTGA. CDR3 size: 16 residues. The CDR3 spells CASSLTVGSANYGYTF. Written as DNA, the CDR3 is TGTGCCAGCAGCTTAACTGTGGGCAGCGCTAACTATGGCTACACCTTC.

This clonotype was counted a few times. J is TRBJ1-2 and V is TRBV29-1; 8 bases map to TRBD1. Germline V gives CDR1 SQVTM, CDR2 ANQGSEA. Trimming at V came to 1 base and at J to 4 bases, leaving 5 bases not matched to a gene. The length of the CDR3 is 14 residues. CDR3 coding DNA: TGCAGCGTTGAAGTTGCAGGGGGCGGCTATGGCTACACCTTC. Translation: CSVEVAGGGYGYTF.

The table lists this clonotype with a few counts. The rearrangement uses TRBV6-5 and TRBJ1-2, with 8 bases identical to TRBD1. V shed 6 bases, J shed 8 bases, and the junction held 11 bases outside the gene matches. The CDR3 consists of 14 residues. Germline-derived CDR1 and CDR2 are MNHEY and SVGAGI. CDR3 DNA sequence: TGTGCCAGCAGCCAGACAGGGGATTCGCGGGGCTACACCTTC. Translation gives CASSQTGDSRGYTF.

The CDR3 reads CASRGDYEQYF. In DNA form, the CDR3 reads TGTGCCAGCAGGGGGGACTACGAGCAGTACTTC. The chain uses TRBV2 and TRBJ2-7; D could derive from TRBD1 or TRBD2 (5 bases each). Germline V lookup: CDR1 SNHLY, CDR2 FYNNEI. The CDR3 extends over 11 amino acids. Trimming pared 6 bases from V and 3 bases from J, leaving 6 bases between.

This clonotype showed up just a few times. The chain combines TRBV14 with TRBJ1-2; no clear D gene. The length of the CDR3 is 16 residues. Trimming removed 1 base at V and 2 bases at J, with 14 bases between. Germline assignment: CDR1 SGHDN and CDR2 FVKESK. CDR3 DNA sequence: TGTGCCAGCAGCCAAGCGAGGCCTTCTGGCAACTATGGCTACACCTTC. It is translated as CASSQARPSGNYGYTF.

This clonotype was detected only a few times. The rearrangement uses TRBV19 and TRBJ1-2; 7 bases map to TRBD1. The CDR3 covers 14 residues. Unmatched junction bases numbered 6, after V lost 6 bases and J lost 2 bases. The germline V gene encodes CDR1 LNHDA and CDR2 SQIVND (reference sequence). CDR3 in amino acids: CASRTWGQNYGYTF. The CDR3 region has the DNA TGTGCCAGTAGGACCTGGGGACAGAACTATGGCTACACCTTC. The full variable domain, with the rest looked up from reference TRBV19 and TRBJ1-2, is DGGITQSPKYLFRKEGQNVTLSCEQNLNHDAMYWYRQDPGQGLRLIYYSQIVNDFQKGDIAEGYSVSREKKESFPLTVTSAQKNPTAFYLCASRTWGQNYGYTFGSGTRLTVV.

The V call is TRBV29-1, the J call TRBJ2-7; either TRBD1 or TRBD2 may supply D (5 bases each). Germline CDR1 reads SQVTM; CDR2 reads ANQGSEA. This CDR3 contains 13 residues. V lost 8 bases and J 2 bases, leaving 16 bases between the germline ends. CDR3 loop: CSLESGPPYEQYF. In DNA, the CDR3 is TGCAGCTTGGAATCGGGGCCCCCCTACGAGCAGTACTTC.

This clonotype has a count of ten or more. The chain links TRBV4-2 to TRBJ2-6, with no clear D. The V gene's germline CDR1 is LGHNA and CDR2 YNFKEQ. This CDR3 contains 16 residues. V was trimmed by 4 bases and J by 0 bases, leaving 10 bases between them. CDR3 DNA sequence: TGTGCCAGCAGCCGAGTAATGAGCTCTGGGGCCAACGTCCTGACTTTC. Translation: CASSRVMSSGANVLTF.

The table lists this clonotype with a few counts. The J gene is TRBJ1-5, the V gene TRBV7-2; D not certain. Germline CDR1 SGHTA, CDR2 FQGNSA. This CDR3 is 14 amino acids long. Trimming shortened V by 4 bases and J by 4 bases, and 11 bases separated the two germline ends. CDR3 loop: CASSSGPLNQPQHF. The CDR3 region has the DNA TGTGCCAGCAGCTCCGGGCCCCTAAATCAGCCCCAGCATTTT.

The sample holds many counts of this clonotype. The V gene is TRBV18, the J gene TRBJ2-7, with a possible D match to TRBD1 (5 bases). V was pared by 5 bases and J by 5 bases, with 13 bases between. The CDR3 extends over 13 amino acids. The germline gives CDR1 KGHSH, CDR2 LQKENI. The CDR3: CASSSTALDEQYF. The CDR3 DNA follows: TGTGCCAGCTCATCGACAGCCTTGGACGAGCAGTACTTC.

This clonotype was detected once. The genes are TRBV2 and TRBJ1-2; D gene uncertain. The V end lost 6 bases, the J end lost 6 bases, and 20 bases lay between the germline ends. This CDR3 has 15 amino acids. In germline, CDR1 is SNHLY, CDR2 FYNNEI. The CDR3 region has the DNA TGTGCCAGCAGCTTAGCTTCCCGACAAAAGAATGGCTACACCTTC. Protein: CASSLASRQKNGYTF.

Concerning this clonotype: Likely a read error: the CDR3 ends without its conserved phenylalanine or tryptophan. No DNA is shown, since the ends of the CDR3 on it are uncertain; the CDR3 is the one TCRdb lists. V is TRBV7-2 and J is TRBJ2-7; the D call of TRBD1 is as the table states it, not checked on the DNA. Germline CDR1 reads SGHTA; CDR2 reads FQGNSA. The CDR3 length is 9 residues, termini included. CDR3 region: CASSPQPGG.

This clonotype occurred many times. CDR3 nucleotides: TGTGCCAGTAGTACCGTTTCCTCCGGGACAAAAGAGACCCAGTACTTC. Its protein is CASSTVSSGTKETQYF. This sequence joins TRBV19 and TRBJ2-5, with a possible D match to TRBD1 (6 bases). The V gene lost 4 bases and the J gene lost 3 bases, with 18 bases spanning the gap. Germline V gene data show CDR1 as LNHDA and CDR2 as SQIVND (reference sequence). This CDR3 comprises 16 residues.

This clonotype was counted ten times or more. The genes are TRBV11-2 and TRBJ1-6; D is unresolved. CDR1 is SGHAT and CDR2 is FQNNGV in the germline V gene. The CDR3 sequence is 16 residues long. Trimming took 1 base from V and 0 from J, leaving 7 bases between them. The CDR3 is CASSLGGTSYNSPLHF. In DNA form, the CDR3 reads TGTGCCAGCAGCTTAGGAGGTACCTCCTATAATTCACCCCTCCACTTT.

The table lists this clonotype with a few counts. The gene calls are TRBV12-3 or TRBV12-4 and TRBJ2-5; tentatively, D is TRBD2 (6 bases). The CDR3 loop spans 14 amino acids. The CDR3: CASGSGLSQETQYF. CDR3 nucleotides: TGTGCTAGTGGTTCGGGACTTTCTCAAGAGACCCAGTACTTC.

This chain links TRBV7-2 with TRBJ2-7, with a weak D call TRBD1 (6 bases). Germline V gene data show CDR1 as SGHTA and CDR2 as FQGNSA. Deletions cut 5 bases from V and 0 bases from J, with 17 bases between. The CDR3 has 16 residues. The CDR3 protein is CASSEAAGVGSYEQYF. The DNA of the CDR3 is TGTGCCAGCAGCGAAGCGGCAGGGGTGGGCTCCTACGAGCAGTACTTC.

This clonotype turned up a few times. The chain combines TRBV7-9 with TRBJ2-3; TRBD2 is a possible D gene (6 bases). Germline lookup yields CDR1 SEHNR and CDR2 FQNEAQ (reference sequence). CDR3 length: 16 amino acids. V dropped 1 base and J dropped 3 bases, with 14 bases sitting between them. The CDR3 here is CASSLVRGSSTDTQYF. CDR3 sequence (DNA): TGTGCCAGCAGCTTAGTACGGGGGAGCAGTACAGATACGCAGTATTTT.

For this clonotype: This could be a read error, since a much larger clone is one nucleotide away. V is TRBV10-3 and J is TRBJ1-2; maybe TRBD1 (5 bases). The CDR3 runs to 15 residues. CDR1 is ENHRY, CDR2 SYGVKD, per germline. V lost 4 bases and J 9 bases, leaving 21 bases between the germline ends. CDR3 in amino acids: CAISGVGGFGFRYTF. DNA for the CDR3: TGTGCCATCAGTGGTGTGGGGGGATTTGGATTTCGCTACACCTTC.

This clonotype was recorded many times. The chain combines TRBV18 with TRBJ2-5; D uncertain. The germline V and J ends were trimmed by 3 bases and 1 base, with 9 bases remaining between them. The CDR3 totals 14 residues. From germline, CDR1 is KGHSH and CDR2 LQKENI. CDR3 protein: CASSPYATQETQYF. For the CDR3, the DNA is TGTGCCAGCTCACCGTACGCCACCCAAGAGACCCAGTACTTC.